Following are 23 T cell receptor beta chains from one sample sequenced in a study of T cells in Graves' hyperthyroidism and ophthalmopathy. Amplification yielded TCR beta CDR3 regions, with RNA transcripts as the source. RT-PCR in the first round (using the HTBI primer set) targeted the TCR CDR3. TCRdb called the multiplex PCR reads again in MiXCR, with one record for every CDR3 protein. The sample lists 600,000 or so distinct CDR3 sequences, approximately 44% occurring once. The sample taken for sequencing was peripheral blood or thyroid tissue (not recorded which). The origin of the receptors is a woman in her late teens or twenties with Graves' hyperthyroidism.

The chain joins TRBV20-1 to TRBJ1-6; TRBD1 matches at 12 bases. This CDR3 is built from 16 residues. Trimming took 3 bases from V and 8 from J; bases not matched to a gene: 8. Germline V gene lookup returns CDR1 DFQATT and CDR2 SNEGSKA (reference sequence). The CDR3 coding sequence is TGCAGTGCTAGTCCCATTGGGACAGGGGGCGATTCACCCCTCCACTTT. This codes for CSASPIGTGGDSPLHF.

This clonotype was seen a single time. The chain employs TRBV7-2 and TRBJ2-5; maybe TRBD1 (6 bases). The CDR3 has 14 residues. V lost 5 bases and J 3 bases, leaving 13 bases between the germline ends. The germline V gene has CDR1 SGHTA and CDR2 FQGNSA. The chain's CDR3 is CASSPEQGEETQYF. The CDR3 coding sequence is TGTGCCAGCAGCCCAGAACAGGGTGAAGAGACCCAGTACTTC.

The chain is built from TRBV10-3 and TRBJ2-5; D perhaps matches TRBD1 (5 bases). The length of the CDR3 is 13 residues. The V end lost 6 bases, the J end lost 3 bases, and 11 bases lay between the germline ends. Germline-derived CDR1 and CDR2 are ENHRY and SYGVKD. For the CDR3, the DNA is TGTGCCATCAGCCTACAGGCGAAAGAGACCCAGTACTTC. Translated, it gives CAISLQAKETQYF.

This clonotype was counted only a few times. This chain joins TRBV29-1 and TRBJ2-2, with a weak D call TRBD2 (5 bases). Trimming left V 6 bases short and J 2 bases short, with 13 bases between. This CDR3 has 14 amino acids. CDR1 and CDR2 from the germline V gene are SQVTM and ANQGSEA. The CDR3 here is CSVRRELNTGELFF. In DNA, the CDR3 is TGCAGCGTCCGCCGGGAACTTAACACCGGGGAGCTGTTTTTT.

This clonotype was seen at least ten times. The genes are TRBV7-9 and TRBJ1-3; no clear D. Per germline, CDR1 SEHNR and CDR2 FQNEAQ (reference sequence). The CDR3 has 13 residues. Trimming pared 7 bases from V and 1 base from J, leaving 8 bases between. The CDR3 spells CASIVISGNTIYF. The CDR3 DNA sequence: TGTGCCAGCATCGTGATATCTGGAAACACCATATATTTT.

CDR3 region: CASGLAGSSQYF. The DNA of the CDR3 is TGTGCTAGTGGTTTGGCAGGGTCCTCCCAGTACTTC. This chain links TRBV12-3 or TRBV12-4 with TRBJ2-5; D is perhaps TRBD1 (5 bases). CDR3 length: 12 amino acids.

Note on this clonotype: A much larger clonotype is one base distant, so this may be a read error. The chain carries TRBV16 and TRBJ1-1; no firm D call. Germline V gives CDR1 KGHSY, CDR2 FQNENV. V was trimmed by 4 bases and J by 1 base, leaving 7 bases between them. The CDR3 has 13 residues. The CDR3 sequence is CASSPLANTEAFF. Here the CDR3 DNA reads TGTGCCAGCAGCCCTCTCGCGAACACTGAAGCTTTCTTT.

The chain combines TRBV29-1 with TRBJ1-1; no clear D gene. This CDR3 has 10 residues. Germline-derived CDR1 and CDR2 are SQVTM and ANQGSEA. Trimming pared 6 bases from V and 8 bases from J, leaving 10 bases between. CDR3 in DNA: TGCAGCGTGTCCACAGAGGAAGCTTTCTTT. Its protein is CSVSTEEAFF. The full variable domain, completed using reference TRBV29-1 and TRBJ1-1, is SAVISQKPSRDICQRGTSLTIQCQVDSQVTMMFWYRQQPGQSLTLIATANQGSEATYESGFVIDKFPISRPNLTFSTLTVSNMSPEDSSIYLCSVSTEEAFFGQGTRLTVV.

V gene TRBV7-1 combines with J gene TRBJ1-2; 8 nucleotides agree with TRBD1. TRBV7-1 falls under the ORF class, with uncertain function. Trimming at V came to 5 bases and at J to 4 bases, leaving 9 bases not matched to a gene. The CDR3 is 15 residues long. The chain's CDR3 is CASSPRTGNSYGYTF. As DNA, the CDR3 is TGTGCCAGCAGCCCCAGGACAGGGAACAGCTATGGCTACACCTTC.

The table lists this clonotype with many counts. CDR3 region: CAISALIWETQYF. CDR3 in DNA: TGTGCCATCAGTGCCCTCATCTGGGAGACCCAGTACTTC. V is TRBV10-3 and J is TRBJ2-5; no clear D gene. CDR3 length equals 13 residues. CDR1 ENHRY and CDR2 SYGVKD come from the germline V gene. V lost 4 bases to trimming and J lost 5 bases, with 11 bases between them.

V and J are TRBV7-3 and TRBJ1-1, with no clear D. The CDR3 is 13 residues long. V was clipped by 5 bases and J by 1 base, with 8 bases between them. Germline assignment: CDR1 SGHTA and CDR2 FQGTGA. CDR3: CASSHFRNTEAFF. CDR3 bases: TGTGCCAGCAGCCACTTCAGGAACACTGAAGCTTTCTTT.

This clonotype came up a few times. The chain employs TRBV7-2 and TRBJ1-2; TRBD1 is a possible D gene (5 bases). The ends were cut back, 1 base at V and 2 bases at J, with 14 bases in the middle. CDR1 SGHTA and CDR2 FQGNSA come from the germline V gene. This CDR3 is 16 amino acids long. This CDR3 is CASSLVTGGRNYGYTF. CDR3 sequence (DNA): TGTGCCAGCAGCTTAGTCACGGGGGGTAGAAACTATGGCTACACCTTC.

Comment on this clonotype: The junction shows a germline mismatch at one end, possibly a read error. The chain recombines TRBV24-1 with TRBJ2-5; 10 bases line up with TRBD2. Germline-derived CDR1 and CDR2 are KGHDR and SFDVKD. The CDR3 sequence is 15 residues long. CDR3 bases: TGTGCCACCAGTGATTTGCTAGCGGGAGAAGAGACCCGGTACTTC. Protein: CATSDLLAGEETRYF.

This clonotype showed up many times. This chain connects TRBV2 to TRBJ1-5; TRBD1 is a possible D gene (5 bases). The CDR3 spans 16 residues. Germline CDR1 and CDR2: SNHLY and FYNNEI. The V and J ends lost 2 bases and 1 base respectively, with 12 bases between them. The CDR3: CASSERQSTSNQPQHF. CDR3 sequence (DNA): TGTGCCAGCAGTGAAAGACAGAGCACGAGCAATCAGCCCCAGCATTTT.

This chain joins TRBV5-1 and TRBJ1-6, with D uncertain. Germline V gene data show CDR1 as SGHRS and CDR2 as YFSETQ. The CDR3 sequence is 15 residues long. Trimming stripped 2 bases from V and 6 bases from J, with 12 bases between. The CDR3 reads CASSFGSIGNSPLHF. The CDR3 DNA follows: TGCGCCAGCAGCTTCGGGTCTATCGGTAATTCACCCCTCCACTTT.

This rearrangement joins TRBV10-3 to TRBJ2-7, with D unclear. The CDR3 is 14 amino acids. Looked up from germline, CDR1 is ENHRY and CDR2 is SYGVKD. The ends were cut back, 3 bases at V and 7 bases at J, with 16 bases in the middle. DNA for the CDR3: TGTGCCATCAGTGACAGCCAAGGCTCTTGGGAGCAGTACTTC. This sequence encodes CAISDSQGSWEQYF.

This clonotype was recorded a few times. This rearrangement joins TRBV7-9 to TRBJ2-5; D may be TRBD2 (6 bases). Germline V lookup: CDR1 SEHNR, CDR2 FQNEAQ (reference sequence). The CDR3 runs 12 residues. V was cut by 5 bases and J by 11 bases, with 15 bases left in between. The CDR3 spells CASSHGFAGQYF. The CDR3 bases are TGTGCCAGCAGCCACGGGTTTGCGGGACAGTACTTC.

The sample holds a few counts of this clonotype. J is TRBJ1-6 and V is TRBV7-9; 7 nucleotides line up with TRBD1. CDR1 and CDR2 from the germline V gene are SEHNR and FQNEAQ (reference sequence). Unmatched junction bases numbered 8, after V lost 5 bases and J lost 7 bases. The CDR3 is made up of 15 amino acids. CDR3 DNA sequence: TGTGCCAGCAGCCAGAGACAGGGCGGAAATTCACCCCTCCACTTT. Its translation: CASSQRQGGNSPLHF.

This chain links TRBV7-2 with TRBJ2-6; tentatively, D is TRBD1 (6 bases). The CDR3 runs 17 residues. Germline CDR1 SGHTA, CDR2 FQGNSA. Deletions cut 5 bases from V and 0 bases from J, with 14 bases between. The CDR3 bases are TGTGCCAGCAGCGCACGAACAGGGAACTCTGGGGCCAACGTCCTGACTTTC. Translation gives CASSARTGNSGANVLTF.

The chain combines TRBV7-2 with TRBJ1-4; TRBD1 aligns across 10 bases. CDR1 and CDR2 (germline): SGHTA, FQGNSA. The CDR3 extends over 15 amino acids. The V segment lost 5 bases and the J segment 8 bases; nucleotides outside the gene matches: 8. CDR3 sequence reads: CASSDAGTGVEKLFF. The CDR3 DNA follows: TGTGCCAGCAGCGACGCCGGGACAGGGGTCGAAAAACTGTTTTTT.

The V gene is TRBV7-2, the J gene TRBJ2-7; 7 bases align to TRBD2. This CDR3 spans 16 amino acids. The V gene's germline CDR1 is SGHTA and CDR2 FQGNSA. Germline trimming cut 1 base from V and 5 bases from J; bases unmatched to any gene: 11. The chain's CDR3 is CASSLVLASMIHEQYF. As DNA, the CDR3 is TGTGCCAGCAGCTTAGTACTAGCGTCGATGATCCACGAGCAGTACTTC.

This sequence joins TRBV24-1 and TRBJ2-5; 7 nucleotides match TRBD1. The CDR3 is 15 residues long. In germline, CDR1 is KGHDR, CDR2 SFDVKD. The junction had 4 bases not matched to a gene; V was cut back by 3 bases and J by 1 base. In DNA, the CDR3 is TGTGCCACCAGTGATGCCCGACAGGGCCAAGAGACCCAGTACTTC. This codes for CATSDARQGQETQYF.

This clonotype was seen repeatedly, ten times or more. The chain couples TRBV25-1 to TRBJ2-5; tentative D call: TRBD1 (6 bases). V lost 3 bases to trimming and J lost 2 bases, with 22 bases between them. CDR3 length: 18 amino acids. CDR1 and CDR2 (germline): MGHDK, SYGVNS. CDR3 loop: CASSDPRGYRQVQETQYF. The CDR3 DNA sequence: TGTGCCAGCAGTGATCCTAGGGGCTATCGACAGGTTCAAGAGACCCAGTACTTC.